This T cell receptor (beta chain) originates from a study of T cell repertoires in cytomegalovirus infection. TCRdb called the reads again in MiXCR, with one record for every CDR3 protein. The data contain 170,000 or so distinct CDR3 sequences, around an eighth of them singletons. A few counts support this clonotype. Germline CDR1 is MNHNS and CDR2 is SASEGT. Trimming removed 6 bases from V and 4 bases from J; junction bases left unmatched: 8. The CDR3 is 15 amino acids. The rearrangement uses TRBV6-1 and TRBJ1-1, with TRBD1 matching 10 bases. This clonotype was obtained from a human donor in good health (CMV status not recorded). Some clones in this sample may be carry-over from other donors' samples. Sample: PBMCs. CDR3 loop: CASSPSRTGGTEAFF. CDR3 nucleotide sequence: TGTGCCAGCAGCCCCAGTCGGACAGGGGGCACTGAAGCTTTCTTT.